This is a list of T cell receptor beta chains from one sample in a study of shared clonotypes between healthy human individuals. Assay used: immunoSEQ multiplex PCR; TCRdb lists only in-frame clones, some missing. Of hundreds of thousands of clones listed, more than 75% are singletons. Sequencing used PBMCs. The origin of the receptors is a woman aged 40 to 49 in good health. Some clones in this sample may be carry-over from other donors' samples. The CDR3 runs from the conserved cysteine through the conserved F or W. The order of the fields is D gene, J gene, V gene, clone size, CDR3 protein, CDR3 DNA. A D gene is named only where the DNA matches it firmly. Clone size is not always given. Where it is, it says once, few, many or a class for expanded clones.

NA	TRBJ2-2	TRBV21-1	NA	CASSKEEGTSGHTGELFF	TGTGCCAGCAGCAAAGAAGAAGGGACTAGCGGGCACACCGGGGAGCTGTTTTTT
NA	TRBJ2-5	TRBV11-2	NA	CASSLAHSFQETQYF	TGTGCCAGCAGCTTAGCCCACAGTTTCCAAGAGACCCAGTACTTC
NA	TRBJ2-7	TRBV6-1	few	CASSDVQSYSEQYF	TGTGCCAGCAGCGACGTACAGAGTTACAGCGAGCAGTACTTC
NA	TRBJ2-7	TRBV9	NA	CASSRFWAASSYEQYF	TGTGCCAGCAGCCGTTTTTGGGCAGCGAGCTCCTACGAGCAGTACTTC
TRBD2	TRBJ2-2	TRBV6-4	NA	CASSDSTGGPGELFF	TGTGCCAGCAGTGACTCAACGGGAGGCCCCGGGGAGCTGTTTTTT
NA	TRBJ2-7	TRBV28	NA	CASSLRLRTIYEQYF	TGTGCCAGCAGTTTAAGACTTCGTACGATTTACGAGCAGTACTTC
TRBD2	TRBJ2-7	TRBV7-2	NA	CASSPEGIAGYEQYF	TGTGCCAGCAGCCCTGAGGGGATAGCGGGTTACGAGCAGTACTTC
TRBD2	TRBJ2-7	TRBV29-1	NA	CSVESLSREGGYEQYF	TGCAGCGTTGAAAGTCTAAGCCGGGAGGGCGGCTACGAGCAGTACTTC
TRBD1	TRBJ1-2	TRBV6-5	few	CASSYLDREVGYTF	TGTGCCAGCAGTTACCTAGACAGGGAGGTTGGCTACACCTTC
NA	TRBJ1-1	TRBV4-1	NA	CASSQGTLRRTEAFF	TGCGCCAGCAGCCAAGGGACACTGCGAAGAACTGAAGCTTTCTTT
TRBD2	TRBJ2-3	TRBV10-3	once	CAIRPAGLFRADTQYF	TGTGCCATCAGGCCAGCGGGGCTATTTAGGGCAGATACGCAGTATTTT
TRBD1	TRBJ2-7	TRBV29-1	NA	CSVPGQGRYEQYF	TGCAGCGTTCCGGGACAGGGACGTTACGAGCAGTACTTC
NA	TRBJ1-4	TRBV29-1	NA	CSVQGRDNEKLFF	TGCAGCGTTCAAGGTCGGGATAATGAAAAACTGTTTTTT
TRBD1	TRBJ2-3	TRBV7-9	few	CASSLGTGGADTQYF	TGTGCCAGCAGCTTAGGGACAGGGGGTGCAGATACGCAGTATTTT
NA	TRBJ2-7	TRBV5-4	NA	CASSLYVAGQAYEQYF	TGTGCCAGCAGCTTGTATGTCGCGGGACAAGCCTACGAGCAGTACTTC
NA	TRBJ2-7	TRBV28	NA	CATTPRGSIWYEQYF	TGTGCCACCACGCCTAGGGGTTCGATTTGGTACGAGCAGTACTTC
NA	TRBJ2-7	TRBV7-8	few	CASRAFAGTHLYEQYF	TGTGCCAGCAGAGCCTTTGCAGGGACCCACTTGTACGAGCAGTACTTC
TRBD2	TRBJ2-1	TRBV28	NA	CASSIGTSGRWSNEQFF	TGTGCCAGCAGCATCGGGACTAGCGGGAGGTGGTCCAATGAGCAGTTCTTC
NA	TRBJ2-7	TRBV14	once	CASSPLGKYEQYF	TGTGCCAGCAGCCCCCTAGGGAAATACGAGCAGTACTTC
NA	TRBJ1-2	TRBV4-1	NA	CASSQDREGGYTF	TGCGCCAGCAGCCAAGACAGGGAGGGCGGCTACACCTTC
NA	TRBJ1-1	TRBV6-4	many	CASKWEGETTEAFF	TGTGCCAGCAAGTGGGAAGGGGAAACCACTGAAGCTTTCTTT
NA	TRBJ2-7	TRBV7-2	NA	CASSLRRDSYEQYF	TGTGCCAGCAGCTTGCGGCGGGACTCCTACGAGCAGTACTTC
TRBD1	TRBJ2-1	TRBV5-4	NA	CASSKDRVGTQDEQFF	TGTGCCAGCAGCAAAGACAGGGTGGGGACACAGGATGAGCAGTTCTTC
NA	TRBJ2-7	TRBV5-4	NA	CASSLKGSAYEQYF	TGTGCCAGCAGCTTGAAGGGTTCGGCCTACGAGCAGTACTTC
NA	TRBJ1-3	TRBV7-9	few	CASSLASGNTIYF	TGTGCCAGCAGCTTAGCGTCAGGAAACACCATATATTTT
NA	TRBJ1-1	TRBV28	NA	CASSFPENTEAFF	TGTGCCAGCAGTTTTCCGGAGAACACTGAAGCTTTCTTT
TRBD2	TRBJ2-1	TRBV28	NA	CASSWTSRGYNEQFF	TGTGCCAGCAGTTGGACTAGCAGGGGCTACAATGAGCAGTTCTTC
NA	TRBJ2-7	TRBV7-9	NA	CASSQTGYEQYF	TGTGCCAGCAGCCAAACAGGCTACGAGCAGTACTTC
NA	TRBJ2-1	TRBV30	NA	CAWSGFLSEGNEQFF	TGTGCCTGGAGTGGTTTTCTGAGTGAGGGCAATGAGCAGTTCTTC
TRBD1	TRBJ2-1	TRBV27	NA	CASSQPGQASRNEQFF	TGTGCCAGCAGCCAACCGGGACAGGCCTCGAGGAATGAGCAGTTCTTC
NA	TRBJ1-3	TRBV28	many	CASSGHFPGNTIYF	TGTGCCAGCAGTGGACACTTTCCTGGAAACACCATATATTTT
NA	TRBJ2-7	TRBV30	NA	CAWRLPPGGEYF	TGTGCCTGGAGGTTACCTCCAGGGGGGGAGTACTTC
TRBD2	TRBJ2-2	TRBV19	NA	CASTQPGLAGDTGELFF	TGTGCCAGTACCCAACCCGGACTAGCTGGAGACACCGGGGAGCTGTTTTTT
NA	TRBJ1-1	TRBV28	few	CASSLLPGWGEAFF	TGTGCCAGCAGTTTACTACCGGGGTGGGGTGAAGCTTTCTTT
TRBD1	TRBJ1-4	TRBV5-1	NA	CASSPRTGATNEKLFF	TGCGCCAGCAGCCCCCGGACAGGGGCAACTAATGAAAAACTGTTTTTT
NA	TRBJ2-1	TRBV10-2	NA	CASGGSSYNEQFF	TGCGCCAGCGGGGGAAGCTCCTACAATGAGCAGTTCTTC
TRBD1	TRBJ2-2	TRBV7-6	NA	CASSGTGNTGELFF	TGTGCCAGTTCCGGGACAGGGAACACCGGGGAGCTGTTTTTT
NA	TRBJ1-5	TRBV19	NA	CASIDGTGNQPQHF	TGTGCCAGTATTGACGGGACGGGCAATCAGCCCCAGCATTTT
NA	TRBJ2-2	TRBV4-3	NA	CASSRQHSGGTGELFF	TGCGCCAGCAGCAGACAGCACAGTGGCGGCACCGGGGAGCTGTTTTTT
TRBD2	TRBJ2-3	TRBV5-1	NA	CASSWTSGSTDTQYF	TGCGCCAGCAGCTGGACTAGCGGGAGCACAGATACGCAGTATTTT
NA	TRBJ1-4	TRBV19	once	CASRGGSTNEKLFF	TGTGCCAGTAGGGGGGGATCAACTAATGAAAAACTGTTTTTT
TRBD1	TRBJ2-6	TRBV7-9	NA	CASSPGQGARVANVLTF	TGTGCCAGCAGCCCCGGACAGGGGGCGCGCGTGGCCAACGTCCTGACTTTC